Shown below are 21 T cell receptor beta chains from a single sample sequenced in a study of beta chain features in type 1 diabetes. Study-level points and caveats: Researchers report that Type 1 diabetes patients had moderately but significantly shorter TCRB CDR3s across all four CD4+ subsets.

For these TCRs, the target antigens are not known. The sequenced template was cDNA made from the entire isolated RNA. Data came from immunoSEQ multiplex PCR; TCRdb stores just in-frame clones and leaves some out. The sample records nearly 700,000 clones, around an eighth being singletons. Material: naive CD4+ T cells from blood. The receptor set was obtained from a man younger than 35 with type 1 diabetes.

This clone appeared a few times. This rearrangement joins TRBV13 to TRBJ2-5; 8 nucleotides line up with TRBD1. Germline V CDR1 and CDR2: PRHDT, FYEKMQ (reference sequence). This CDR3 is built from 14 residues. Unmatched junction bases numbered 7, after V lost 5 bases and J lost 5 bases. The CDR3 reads CASSLRGPRETQYF. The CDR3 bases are TGTGCCAGCAGCCTCAGGGGGCCGAGGGAGACCCAGTACTTC.

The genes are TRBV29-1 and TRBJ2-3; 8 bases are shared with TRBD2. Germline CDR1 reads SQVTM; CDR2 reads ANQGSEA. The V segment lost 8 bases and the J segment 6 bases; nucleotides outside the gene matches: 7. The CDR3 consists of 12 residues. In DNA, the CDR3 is TGCAGCACGAGCGGGAGTGGGGATACGCAGTATTTT. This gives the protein CSTSGSGDTQYF.

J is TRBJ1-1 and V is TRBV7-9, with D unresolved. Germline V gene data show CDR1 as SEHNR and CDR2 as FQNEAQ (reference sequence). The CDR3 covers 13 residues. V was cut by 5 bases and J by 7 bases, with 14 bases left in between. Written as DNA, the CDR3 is TGTGCCAGCAGCCCCATATACCGGATTGAAGCTTTCTTT. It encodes CASSPIYRIEAFF.

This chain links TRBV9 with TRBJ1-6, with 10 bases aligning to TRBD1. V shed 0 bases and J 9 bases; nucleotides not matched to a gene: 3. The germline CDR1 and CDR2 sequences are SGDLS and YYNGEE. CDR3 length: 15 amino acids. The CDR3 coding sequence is TGTGCCAGCAGCGTAGGGGACAGGGGAACTTCACCCCTCCACTTT. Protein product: CASSVGDRGTSPLHF.

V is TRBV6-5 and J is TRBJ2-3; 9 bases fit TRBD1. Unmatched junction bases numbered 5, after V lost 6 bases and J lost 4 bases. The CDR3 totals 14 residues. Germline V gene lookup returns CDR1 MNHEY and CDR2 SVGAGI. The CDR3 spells CASSWDREADTQYF. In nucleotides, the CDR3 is TGTGCCAGCAGCTGGGACAGGGAAGCAGATACGCAGTATTTT.

CDR3 sequence: CAWRTKGTVNEQFF. The CDR3 coding sequence is TGTGCCTGGAGGACAAAAGGGACAGTCAATGAGCAGTTCTTC. V and J are TRBV30 and TRBJ2-1, with TRBD1 matching over 7 bases. The CDR3 runs 14 residues. V shed 3 bases, J shed 6 bases, and the junction held 8 bases outside the gene matches. Germline assignment: CDR1 GTSNPN and CDR2 SVGIG (reference sequence).

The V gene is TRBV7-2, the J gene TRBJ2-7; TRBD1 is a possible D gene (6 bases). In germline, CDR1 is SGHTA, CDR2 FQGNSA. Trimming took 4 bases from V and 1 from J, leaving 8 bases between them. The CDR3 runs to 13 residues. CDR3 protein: CASSSTGSYEQYF. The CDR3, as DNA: TGTGCCAGCAGCTCCACAGGGTCCTACGAGCAGTACTTC.

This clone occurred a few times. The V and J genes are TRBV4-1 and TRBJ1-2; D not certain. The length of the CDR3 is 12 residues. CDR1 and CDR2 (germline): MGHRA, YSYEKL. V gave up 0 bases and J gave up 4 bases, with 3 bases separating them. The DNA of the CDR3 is TGCGCCAGCAGCCAAGAGTTCTATGGCTACACCTTC. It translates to CASSQEFYGYTF.

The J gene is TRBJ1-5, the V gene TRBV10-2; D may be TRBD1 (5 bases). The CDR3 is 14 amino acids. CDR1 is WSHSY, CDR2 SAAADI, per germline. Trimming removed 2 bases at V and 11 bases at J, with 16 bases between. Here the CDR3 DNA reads TGCGCCAGCAGTGAGGGACCAGGGTCCGCGGCCCAGCATTTT. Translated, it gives CASSEGPGSAAQHF.

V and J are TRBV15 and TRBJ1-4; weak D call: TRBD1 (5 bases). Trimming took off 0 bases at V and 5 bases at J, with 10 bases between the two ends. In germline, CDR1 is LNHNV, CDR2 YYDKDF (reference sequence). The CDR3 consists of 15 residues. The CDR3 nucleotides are TGTGCCACCAGCAGAGAAAGGACAAAGAATGAAAAACTGTTTTTT. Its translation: CATSRERTKNEKLFF.

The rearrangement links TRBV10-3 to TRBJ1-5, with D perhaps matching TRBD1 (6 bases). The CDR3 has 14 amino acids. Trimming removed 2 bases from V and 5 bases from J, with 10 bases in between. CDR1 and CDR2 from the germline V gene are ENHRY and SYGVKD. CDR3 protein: CAISELDSDQPQHF. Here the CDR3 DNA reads TGTGCCATCAGTGAGCTGGACAGCGATCAGCCCCAGCATTTT.

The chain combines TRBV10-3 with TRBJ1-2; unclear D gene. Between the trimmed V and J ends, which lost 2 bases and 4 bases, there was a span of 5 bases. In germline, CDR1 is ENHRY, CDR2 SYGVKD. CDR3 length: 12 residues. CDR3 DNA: TGTGCCATCAGTGAGCAGTCCTATGGCTACACCTTC. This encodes CAISEQSYGYTF.

The DNA for the CDR3 is TGTGCCAGCAGTGCGGAGGGGCGCTATGGCTACACCTTC. Its protein is CASSAEGRYGYTF. The chain links TRBV6-1 to TRBJ1-2, with D possibly being TRBD1 (5 bases). With 4 bases removed from V and 4 bases from J, the gap between germline ends came to 10 bases. Looked up from germline, CDR1 is MNHNS and CDR2 is SASEGT. The CDR3 length is 13 residues.

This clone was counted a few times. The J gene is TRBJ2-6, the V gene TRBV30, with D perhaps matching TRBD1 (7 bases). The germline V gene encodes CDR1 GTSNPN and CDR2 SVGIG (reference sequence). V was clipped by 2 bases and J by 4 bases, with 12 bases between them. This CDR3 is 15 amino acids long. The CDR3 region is CAWSQGGYGANVLTF. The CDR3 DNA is TGTGCCTGGAGTCAGGGGGGCTACGGGGCCAACGTCCTGACTTTC.

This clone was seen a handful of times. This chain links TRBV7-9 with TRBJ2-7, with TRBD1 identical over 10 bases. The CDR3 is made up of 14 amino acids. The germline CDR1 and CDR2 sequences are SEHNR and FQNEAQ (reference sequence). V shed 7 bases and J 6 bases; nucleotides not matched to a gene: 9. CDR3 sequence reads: CASTRGTGVGEQYF. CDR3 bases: TGTGCCAGCACTCGGGGGACAGGGGTCGGCGAGCAGTACTTC. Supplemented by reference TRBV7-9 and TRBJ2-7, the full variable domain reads DTGVSQNPRHKITKRGQNVTFRCDPISEHNRLYWYRQTLGQGPEFLTYFQNEAQLEKSRLLSDRFSAERPKGSFSTLEIQRTEQGDSAMYLCASTRGTGVGEQYFGPGTRLTVT.

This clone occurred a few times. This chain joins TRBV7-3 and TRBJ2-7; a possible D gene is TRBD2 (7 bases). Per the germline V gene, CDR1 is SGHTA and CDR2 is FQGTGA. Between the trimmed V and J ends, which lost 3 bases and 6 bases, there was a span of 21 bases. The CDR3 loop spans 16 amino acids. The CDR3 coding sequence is TGTGCCAGCAGCTTTGGCGCGGACTACAGGGAGGGCGAGCAGTACTTC. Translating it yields CASSFGADYREGEQYF.

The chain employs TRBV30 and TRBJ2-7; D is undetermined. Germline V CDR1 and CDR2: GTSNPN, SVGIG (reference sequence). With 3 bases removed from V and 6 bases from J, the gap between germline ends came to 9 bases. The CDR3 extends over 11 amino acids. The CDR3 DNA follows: TGTGCCTGGAGGGAGAACGCCGAGCAGTACTTC. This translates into CAWRENAEQYF.

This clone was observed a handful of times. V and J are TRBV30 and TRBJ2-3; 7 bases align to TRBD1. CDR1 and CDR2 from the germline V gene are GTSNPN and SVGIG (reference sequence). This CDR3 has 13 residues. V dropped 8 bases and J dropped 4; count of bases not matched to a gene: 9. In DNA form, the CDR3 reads TGTGCCCGCAGACTAACAGGGGCAGATACGCAGTATTTT. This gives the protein CARRLTGADTQYF.

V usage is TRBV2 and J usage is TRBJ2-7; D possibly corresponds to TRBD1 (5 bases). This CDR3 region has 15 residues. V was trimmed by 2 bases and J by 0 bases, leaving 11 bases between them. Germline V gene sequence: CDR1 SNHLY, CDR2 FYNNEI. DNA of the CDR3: TGTGCCAGCAGTGAATTAAGGGGCCGCTCCTACGAGCAGTACTTC. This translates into CASSELRGRSYEQYF.

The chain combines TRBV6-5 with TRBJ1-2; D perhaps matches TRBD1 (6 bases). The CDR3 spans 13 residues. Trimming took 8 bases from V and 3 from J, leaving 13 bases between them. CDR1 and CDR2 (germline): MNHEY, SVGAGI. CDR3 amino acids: CASRPGGDYGYTF. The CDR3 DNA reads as TGTGCCAGCCGTCCGGGGGGCGACTATGGCTACACCTTC.

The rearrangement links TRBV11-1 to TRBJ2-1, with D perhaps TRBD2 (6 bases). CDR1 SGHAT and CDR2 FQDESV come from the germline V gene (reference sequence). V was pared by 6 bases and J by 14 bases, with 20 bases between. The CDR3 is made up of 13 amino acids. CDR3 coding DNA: TGTGCCAGCAGTCACAGTGGAGGGAAAGGAAAGTTCTTC. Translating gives CASSHSGGKGKFF.